This TCR beta chain stems from a study of blood T cell repertoires in COVID-19. How the authors handled the data: Amplification with reference gene primers provided the estimates of nucleated cell counts. Profiling relied on immunoSEQ multiplex PCR, and the TCRdb table lists in-frame clones only, not all of them. From that table come the V and J calls and clone size; the DNA was used to work out D and trimming. The top ten hold over 8.5% of the sample, which has approximately 320,000 clones, roughly nine tenths seen once. The germline V gene has CDR1 GTSNPN and CDR2 SVGIG (reference sequence). The V and J ends lost 5 bases and 5 bases respectively, with 10 bases between them. The CDR3 is 12 residues long.

This TCR derives from a woman aged 30 to 39 with COVID-19, enrolled during active disease. Sequenced: peripheral blood. This sequence joins TRBV30 and TRBJ1-5, with TRBD1 as a possible D gene (6 bases). The CDR3 region has the DNA TGTGCCTGGTCCCAGGGGTATCAGCCCCAGCATTTT. It encodes CAWSQGYQPQHF.